Listed here are 12 T cell receptor beta chains from one sample, sequenced in a study of blood T cell repertoires in COVID-19. Sequencing was performed with immunoSEQ multiplex PCR; in TCRdb, only in-frame clones are kept and a portion is missing. The sample lists 150,000 to 200,000 clones, around four fifths occurring once. The sample was PBMCs or T cells enriched from blood (not recorded which). The source of these receptors is a woman in her forties or fifties who had recovered from COVID-19.

This clone was found once. The chain links TRBV6-2 or TRBV6-3 to TRBJ1-4, with 7 bases matching TRBD1. The junction had 9 bases not matched to a gene; V was cut back by 5 bases and J by 9 bases. CDR1 and CDR2 (germline): MNHEY, SVGEGT. This CDR3 contains 14 residues. The CDR3 nucleotides are TGTGCCAGCAGTGATCGACAGGGTACGCAAAAACTGTTTTTT. Its translation is CASSDRQGTQKLFF.

The chain employs TRBV28 and TRBJ2-4, with D tentatively TRBD2 (5 bases). CDR3 length equals 15 residues. Germline V gene lookup returns CDR1 MDHEN and CDR2 SYDVKM. Deletions cut 6 bases from V and 0 bases from J, with 12 bases between. The CDR3 sequence is CASSQRGGAKNIQYF. CDR3 DNA: TGTGCCAGCAGCCAAAGAGGAGGAGCCAAAAACATTCAGTACTTC. The variable domain in full, completed from reference TRBV28 and TRBJ2-4, reads DVKVTQSSRYLVKRTGEKVFLECVQDMDHENMFWYRQDPGLGLRLIYFSYDVKMKEKGDIPEGYSVSREKKERFSLILESASTNQTSMYLCASSQRGGAKNIQYFGAGTRLSVL.

This chain connects TRBV6-1 to TRBJ2-6, with 9 bases lining up with TRBD1. After removal of 2 bases from V and 4 bases from J, the junction contained 9 bases not matched to a gene. Germline V gives CDR1 MNHNS, CDR2 SASEGT. The CDR3 sequence is 18 residues long. CDR3 nucleotide sequence: TGTGCCAGCAGTGAACAACCCGGACAGGGGCTGGGGGCCAACGTCCTGACTTTC. Translated: CASSEQPGQGLGANVLTF.

The V and J genes are TRBV28 and TRBJ2-1, with a possible D match to TRBD1 (6 bases). V lost 5 bases, J lost 4 bases, and 27 bases lay in between. The CDR3 consists of 19 residues. CDR1 is MDHEN, CDR2 SYDVKM, per germline. CDR3 bases: TGTGCCAGCAGTCGCCTCAGGGGTTCCAATTCGCTGGGATACAATGAGCAGTTCTTC. It codes for CASSRLRGSNSLGYNEQFF.

The chain employs TRBV7-9 and TRBJ1-1, with unresolved D. The ends were cut back, 0 bases at V and 4 bases at J, with 9 bases in the middle. The CDR3 consists of 14 residues. CDR1 and CDR2 (germline): SEHNR, FQNEAQ (reference sequence). CDR3 sequence: CASSLAEGITEAFF. CDR3 nucleotides: TGTGCCAGCAGCTTAGCTGAGGGAATCACTGAAGCTTTCTTT.

The rearrangement uses TRBV13 and TRBJ2-7; 9 positions match TRBD1. The J segment lost 6 bases and the V segment lost 0 bases, leaving 9 bases of the junction unmatched. There are 16 residues in the CDR3. The germline CDR1 and CDR2 sequences are PRHDT and FYEKMQ (reference sequence). Here the CDR3 DNA reads TGTGCCAGCAGCTTAGGACAGGGGGCGGGCGAGCGCGAGCAGTACTTC. This codes for CASSLGQGAGEREQYF.

This clone was recorded once. The V call is TRBV11-2, the J call TRBJ2-1, with 7 bases lining up with TRBD2. CDR3 length: 13 amino acids. The germline gives CDR1 SGHAT, CDR2 FQNNGV. V lost 4 bases and J lost 8; bases outside the gene matches: 5. The CDR3 reads CASSSGLGDEQFF. CDR3 nucleotide sequence: TGTGCCAGCAGCTCCGGACTAGGAGATGAGCAGTTCTTC. The full variable domain, rest sourced from reference TRBV11-2 and TRBJ2-1, is EAGVAQSPRYKIIEKRQSVAFWCNPISGHATLYWYQQILGQGPKLLIQFQNNGVVDDSQLPKDRFSAERLKGVDSTLKIQPAKLEDSAVYLCASSSGLGDEQFFGPGTRLTVL.

The rearrangement links TRBV4-3 to TRBJ2-1; 12 bases are shared with TRBD2. The CDR3 spans 17 residues. Germline values: CDR1 LGHNA, CDR2 YSLEER. V was clipped by 0 bases and J by 3 bases; unmatched bases: 3. This chain's CDR3 is CASSQDASGGGYNEQFF. The CDR3 DNA follows: TGCGCCAGCAGCCAAGACGCTAGCGGGGGGGGCTACAATGAGCAGTTCTTC.

The CDR3 DNA sequence: TGTGCCAGCAGTTCAGGACAGGCAACTAATGAAAAACTGTTTTTT. It translates to CASSSGQATNEKLFF. V usage is TRBV28 and J usage is TRBJ1-4; 7 nucleotides align to TRBD1. J was trimmed by 0 bases and V by 4 bases; bases with no gene match: 2. The CDR3 covers 15 residues. Germline V gives CDR1 MDHEN, CDR2 SYDVKM.

The chain combines TRBV3-1 (or the pseudogene TRBV3-2) with TRBJ2-7; a possible D gene is TRBD2 (5 bases). The CDR3 is 14 residues long. Per germline, CDR1 LGHDT and CDR2 YNNKEL (reference sequence). V lost 3 bases, J lost 6 bases, and 15 bases lay in between. DNA of the CDR3: TGTGCCAGCAGCCATCCCACATCGGGGTCCGAGCAGTACTTC. The encoded protein is CASSHPTSGSEQYF.

The chain employs TRBV5-1 and TRBJ2-3; a weak D match, TRBD2 (6 bases). The CDR3 spans 15 residues. Germline V gene sequence: CDR1 SGHRS, CDR2 YFSETQ. Deletions cut 4 bases from V and 4 bases from J, with 16 bases between. DNA for the CDR3: TGCGCCAGCAGCGAGGGAGGCGGGGCAGCAGATACGCAGTATTTT. This sequence encodes CASSEGGGAADTQYF.

The CDR3 spells CSVERHWDTEAFF. In DNA form, the CDR3 reads TGCAGCGTTGAACGACATTGGGACACTGAAGCTTTCTTT. The chain recombines TRBV29-1 with TRBJ1-1; D remains unclear. Germline CDR1 reads SQVTM; CDR2 reads ANQGSEA. With 2 bases removed from V and 3 bases from J, the gap between germline ends came to 10 bases. The CDR3 has 13 amino acids.